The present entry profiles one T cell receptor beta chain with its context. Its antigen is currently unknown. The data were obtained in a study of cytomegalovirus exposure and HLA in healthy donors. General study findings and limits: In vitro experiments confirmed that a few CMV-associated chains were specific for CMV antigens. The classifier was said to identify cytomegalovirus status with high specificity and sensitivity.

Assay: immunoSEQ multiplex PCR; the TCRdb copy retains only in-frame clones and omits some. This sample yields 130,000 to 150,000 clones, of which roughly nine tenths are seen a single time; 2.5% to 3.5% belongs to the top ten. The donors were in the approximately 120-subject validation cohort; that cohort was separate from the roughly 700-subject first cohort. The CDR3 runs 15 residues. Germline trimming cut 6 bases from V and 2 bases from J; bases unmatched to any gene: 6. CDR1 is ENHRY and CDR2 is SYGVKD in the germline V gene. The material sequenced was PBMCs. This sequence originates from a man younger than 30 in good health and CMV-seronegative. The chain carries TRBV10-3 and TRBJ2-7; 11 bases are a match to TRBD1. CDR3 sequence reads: CAISPGQGAPYEQYF. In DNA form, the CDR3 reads TGTGCCATCAGCCCCGGACAGGGGGCTCCCTACGAGCAGTACTTC.